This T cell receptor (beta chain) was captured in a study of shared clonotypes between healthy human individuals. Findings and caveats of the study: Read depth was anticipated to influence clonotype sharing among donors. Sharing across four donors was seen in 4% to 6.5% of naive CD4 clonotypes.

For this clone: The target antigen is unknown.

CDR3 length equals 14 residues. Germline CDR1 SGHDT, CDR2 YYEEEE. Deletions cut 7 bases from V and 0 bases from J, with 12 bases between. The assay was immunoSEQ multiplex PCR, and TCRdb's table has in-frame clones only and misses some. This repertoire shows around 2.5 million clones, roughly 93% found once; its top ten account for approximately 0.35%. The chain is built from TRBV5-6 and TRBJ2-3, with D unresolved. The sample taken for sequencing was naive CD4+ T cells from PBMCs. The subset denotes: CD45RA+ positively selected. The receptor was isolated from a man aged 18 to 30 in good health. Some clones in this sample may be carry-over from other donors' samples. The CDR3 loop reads CASSKSHSTDTQYF. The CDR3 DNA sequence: TGTGCCAGCTCGAAGAGTCATAGCACAGATACGCAGTATTTT.